This T cell receptor (beta chain) appears in the sequencing data of a study of beta chain features in type 1 diabetes. Overall study context: The study found patients and healthy donors alike in age, gender and cell yields. Regarding the study as a whole: No resolution was reached here on whether HLA type influences TCRB rearrangement. PCR might preferentially amplify shorter templates, equally in patients and controls.

V was shortened by 1 base and J by 5 bases, with 21 bases between the two germline ends. Germline V lookup: CDR1 SGHAT, CDR2 FQNNGV. This CDR3 contains 18 residues. All of the isolated RNA was reverse transcribed, so expressed TCRB transcripts were sequenced. Using immunoSEQ multiplex PCR, the repertoire was profiled, and TCRdb retains in-frame clones only, with some absent. The sample consists of a few hundred thousand clones, under 13% of them appearing once. A single heparinised draw of roughly 100 mL on average was taken per donor. The sample holds many counts of this clone. Its antigen is still unknown.

This TCR derives from a man younger than 30 in good health. The sequenced sample was central memory CD4+ T cells from blood. The V and J genes are TRBV11-2 and TRBJ2-1; no firm D call. The CDR3 is CASSLGLWQATRNNEQFF. The CDR3 DNA reads TGTGCCAGCAGCTTAGGGTTGTGGCAGGCAACAAGAAACAATGAGCAGTTCTTC.